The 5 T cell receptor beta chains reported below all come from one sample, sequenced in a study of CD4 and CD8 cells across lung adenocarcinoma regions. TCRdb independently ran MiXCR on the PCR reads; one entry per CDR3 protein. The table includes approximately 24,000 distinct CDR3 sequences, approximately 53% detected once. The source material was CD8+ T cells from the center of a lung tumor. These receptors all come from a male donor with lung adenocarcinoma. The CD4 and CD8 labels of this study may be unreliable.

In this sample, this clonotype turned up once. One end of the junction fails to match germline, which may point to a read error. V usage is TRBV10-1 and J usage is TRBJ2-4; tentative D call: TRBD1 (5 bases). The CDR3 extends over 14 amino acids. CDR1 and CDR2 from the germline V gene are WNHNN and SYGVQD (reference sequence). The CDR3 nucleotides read TGCGCCAGCAGGGGGCTGTGTGCCACAGACACTCAGTATTTC. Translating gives CASRGLCATDTQYF.

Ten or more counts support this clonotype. CDR3 in DNA: TGCGCCAGCAGCCAAGATCGAGGTGTCAGCGGGAGGGTACCCGAGCAGTACTTC. This codes for CASSQDRGVSGRVPEQYF. The chain links TRBV4-1 to TRBJ2-1; 10 bases map to TRBD2. The assigned J gene may be wrong: the sequence end matches TRBJ2-7 better. CDR1 and CDR2 (germline): MGHRA, YSYEKL. The CDR3 totals 18 residues.

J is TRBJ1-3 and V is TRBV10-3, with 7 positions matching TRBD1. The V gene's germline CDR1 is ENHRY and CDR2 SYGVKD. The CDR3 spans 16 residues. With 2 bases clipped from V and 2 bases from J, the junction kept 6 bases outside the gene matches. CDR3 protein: CAISEGTVGPGNTIYF. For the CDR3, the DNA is TGTGCCATCAGTGAGGGGACAGTGGGCCCTGGAAACACCATATATTTT.

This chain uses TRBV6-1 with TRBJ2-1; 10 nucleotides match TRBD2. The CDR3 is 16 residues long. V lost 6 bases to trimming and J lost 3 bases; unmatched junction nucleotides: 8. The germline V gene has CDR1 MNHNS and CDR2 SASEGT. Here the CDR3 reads CASRRSSGRYYNEQFF. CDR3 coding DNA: TGTGCCAGCAGAAGAAGTAGCGGGAGGTACTACAATGAGCAGTTCTTC.

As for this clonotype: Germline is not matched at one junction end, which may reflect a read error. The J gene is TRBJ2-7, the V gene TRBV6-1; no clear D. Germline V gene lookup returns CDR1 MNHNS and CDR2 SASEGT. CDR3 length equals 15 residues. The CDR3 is CASSEQASCSYEQNF. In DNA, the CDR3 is TGTGCCAGCAGTGAGCAGGCTTCGTGCTCCTACGAGCAGAATTTC.